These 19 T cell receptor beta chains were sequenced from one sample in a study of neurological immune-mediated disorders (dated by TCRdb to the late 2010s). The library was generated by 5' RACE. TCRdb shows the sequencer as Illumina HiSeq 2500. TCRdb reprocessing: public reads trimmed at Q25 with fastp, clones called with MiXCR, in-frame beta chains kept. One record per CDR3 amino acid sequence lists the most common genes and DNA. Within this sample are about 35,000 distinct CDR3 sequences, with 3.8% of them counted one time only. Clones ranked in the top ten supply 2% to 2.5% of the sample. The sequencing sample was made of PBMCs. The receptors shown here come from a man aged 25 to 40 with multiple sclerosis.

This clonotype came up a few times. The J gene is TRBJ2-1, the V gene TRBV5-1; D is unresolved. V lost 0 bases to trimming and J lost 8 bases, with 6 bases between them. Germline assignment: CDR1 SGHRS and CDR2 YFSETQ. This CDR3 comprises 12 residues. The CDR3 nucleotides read TGCGCCAGCAGCTTGGTACTCGATGAGCAGTTCTTC. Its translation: CASSLVLDEQFF.

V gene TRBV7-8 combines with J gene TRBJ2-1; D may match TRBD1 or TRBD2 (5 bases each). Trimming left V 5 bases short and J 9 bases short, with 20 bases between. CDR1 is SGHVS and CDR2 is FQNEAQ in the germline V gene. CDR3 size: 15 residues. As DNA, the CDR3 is TGTGCCAGCAGCGCCGGGGCCCCCAGATTGGGTGAGCAGTTCTTC. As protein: CASSAGAPRLGEQFF.

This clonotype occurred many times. In DNA, the CDR3 is TGCGCCAGCAGCTTGAGATCCCGGGCCGCCCTTGGGGTGAACACTGAAGCTTTCTTT. This gives the protein CASSLRSRAALGVNTEAFF. The chain uses TRBV5-1 and TRBJ1-1, with no clear D. This CDR3 spans 19 amino acids. The V end was cut by 1 base, the J end by 0 bases, with 22 bases between. Germline V CDR1 and CDR2: SGHRS, YFSETQ.

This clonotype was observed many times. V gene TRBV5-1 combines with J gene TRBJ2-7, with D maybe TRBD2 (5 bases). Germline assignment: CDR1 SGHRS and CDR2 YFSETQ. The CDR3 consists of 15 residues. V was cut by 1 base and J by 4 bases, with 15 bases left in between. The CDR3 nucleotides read TGCGCCAGCAGCTTGCACCCCCCGGGAACATACGAGCAGTACTTC. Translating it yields CASSLHPPGTYEQYF. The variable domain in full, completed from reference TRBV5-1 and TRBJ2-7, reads KAGVTQTPRYLIKTRGQQVTLSCSPISGHRSVSWYQQTPGQGLQFLFEYFSETQRNKGNFPGRFSGRQFSNSRSEMNVSTLELGDSALYLCASSLHPPGTYEQYFGPGTRLTVT.

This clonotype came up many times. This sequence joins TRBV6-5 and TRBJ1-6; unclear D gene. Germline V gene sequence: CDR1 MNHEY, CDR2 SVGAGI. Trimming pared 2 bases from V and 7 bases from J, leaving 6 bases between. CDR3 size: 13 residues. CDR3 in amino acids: CASSYVQNSPLHF. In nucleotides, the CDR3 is TGTGCCAGCAGTTACGTACAGAATTCACCCCTCCACTTT.

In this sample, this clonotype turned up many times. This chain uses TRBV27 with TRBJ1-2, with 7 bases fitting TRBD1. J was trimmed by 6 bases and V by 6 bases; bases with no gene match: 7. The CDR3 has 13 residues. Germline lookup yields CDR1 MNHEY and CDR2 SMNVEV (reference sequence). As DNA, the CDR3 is TGTGCCAGCAGGGCGACAGGGTGGGATGGCTACACCTTC. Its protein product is CASRATGWDGYTF.

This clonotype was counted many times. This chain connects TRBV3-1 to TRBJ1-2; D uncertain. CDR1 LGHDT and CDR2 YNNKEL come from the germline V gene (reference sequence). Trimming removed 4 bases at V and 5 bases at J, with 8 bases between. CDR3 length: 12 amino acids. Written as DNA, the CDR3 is TGTGCCAGCAGCCCGTCCTCTTATGGCTACACCTTC. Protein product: CASSPSSYGYTF.

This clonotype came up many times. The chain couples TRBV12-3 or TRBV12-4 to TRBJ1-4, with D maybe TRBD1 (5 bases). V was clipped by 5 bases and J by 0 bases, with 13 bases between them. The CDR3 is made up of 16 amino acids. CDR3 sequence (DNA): TGTGCCAGCAGTCCTATCCGGGGCTCAACTAATGAAAAACTGTTTTTT. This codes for CASSPIRGSTNEKLFF.

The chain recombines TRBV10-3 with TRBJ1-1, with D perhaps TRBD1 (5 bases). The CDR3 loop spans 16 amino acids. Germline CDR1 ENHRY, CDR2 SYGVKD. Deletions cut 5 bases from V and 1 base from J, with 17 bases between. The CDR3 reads CAISFSGPKWNTEAFF. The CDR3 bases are TGTGCCATCAGTTTTTCGGGACCAAAATGGAACACTGAAGCTTTCTTT.

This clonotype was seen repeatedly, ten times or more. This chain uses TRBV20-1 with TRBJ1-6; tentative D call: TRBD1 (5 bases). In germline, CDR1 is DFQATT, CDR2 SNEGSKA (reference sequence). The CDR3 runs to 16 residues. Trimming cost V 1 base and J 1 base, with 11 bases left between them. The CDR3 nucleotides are TGCAGTGCTAGAGGGGGGGGGACGTCCTATAATTCACCCCTCCACTTT. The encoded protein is CSARGGGTSYNSPLHF.

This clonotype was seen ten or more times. CDR3 in amino acids: CSAPGQGAARDTEAFF. Here the CDR3 DNA reads TGCAGTGCTCCGGGACAGGGGGCCGCCAGGGACACTGAAGCTTTCTTT. The rearrangement links TRBV20-1 to TRBJ1-1, with 12 bases aligning to TRBD1. Germline V gene data show CDR1 as DFQATT and CDR2 as SNEGSKA (reference sequence). J gave up 3 bases and V 5 bases, and 10 bases lay outside the gene matches. There are 16 residues in the CDR3.

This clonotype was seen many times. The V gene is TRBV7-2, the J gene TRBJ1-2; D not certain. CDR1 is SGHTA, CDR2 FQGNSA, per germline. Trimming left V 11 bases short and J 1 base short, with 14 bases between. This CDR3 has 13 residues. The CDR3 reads CAGASEYNYGYTF. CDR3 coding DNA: TGTGCCGGAGCCTCGGAGTATAACTATGGCTACACCTTC.

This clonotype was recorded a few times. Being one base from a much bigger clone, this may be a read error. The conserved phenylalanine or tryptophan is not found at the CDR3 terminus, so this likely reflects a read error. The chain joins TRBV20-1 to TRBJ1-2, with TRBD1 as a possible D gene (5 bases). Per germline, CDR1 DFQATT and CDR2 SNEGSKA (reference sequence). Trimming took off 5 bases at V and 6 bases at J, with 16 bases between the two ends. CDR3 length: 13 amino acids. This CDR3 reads CSAGTIGTDGYTV. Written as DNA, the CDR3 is TGCAGTGCTGGCACGATAGGGACGGATGGCTACACCGTC.

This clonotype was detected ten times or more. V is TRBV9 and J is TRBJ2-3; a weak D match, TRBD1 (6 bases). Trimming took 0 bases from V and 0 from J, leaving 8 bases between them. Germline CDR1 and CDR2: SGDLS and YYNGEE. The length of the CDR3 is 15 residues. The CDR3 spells CASSVVGQSTDTQYF. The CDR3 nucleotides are TGTGCCAGCAGCGTAGTAGGACAGAGCACAGATACGCAGTATTTT. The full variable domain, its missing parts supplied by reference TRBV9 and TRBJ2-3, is DSGVTQTPKHLITATGQRVTLRCSPRSGDLSVYWYQQSLDQGLQFLIQYYNGEERAKGNILERFSAQQFPDLHSELNLSSLELGDSALYFCASSVVGQSTDTQYFGPGTRLTVL.

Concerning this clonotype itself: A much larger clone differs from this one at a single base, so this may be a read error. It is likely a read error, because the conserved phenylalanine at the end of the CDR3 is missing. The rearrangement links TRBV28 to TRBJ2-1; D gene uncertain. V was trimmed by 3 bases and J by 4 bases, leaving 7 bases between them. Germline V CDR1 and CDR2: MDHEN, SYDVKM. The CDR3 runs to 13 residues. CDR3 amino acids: CASSFRRYNEQFY. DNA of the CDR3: TGTGCCAGCAGTTTTCGGCGATACAATGAGCAGTTCTAC.

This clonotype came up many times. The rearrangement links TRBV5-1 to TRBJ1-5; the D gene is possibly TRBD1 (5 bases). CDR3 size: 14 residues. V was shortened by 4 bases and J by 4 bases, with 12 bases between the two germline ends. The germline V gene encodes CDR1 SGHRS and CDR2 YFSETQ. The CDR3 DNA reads TGCGCCAGCAGCCCACTCGGACAAAATCAGCCCCAGCATTTT. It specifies CASSPLGQNQPQHF.

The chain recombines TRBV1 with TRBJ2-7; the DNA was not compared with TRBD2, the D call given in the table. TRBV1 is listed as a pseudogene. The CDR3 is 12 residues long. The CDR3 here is CTTSLGRGGWYF. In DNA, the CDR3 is TGCACCACCTCACTCGGCCGGGGGGGCTGGTACTTC.

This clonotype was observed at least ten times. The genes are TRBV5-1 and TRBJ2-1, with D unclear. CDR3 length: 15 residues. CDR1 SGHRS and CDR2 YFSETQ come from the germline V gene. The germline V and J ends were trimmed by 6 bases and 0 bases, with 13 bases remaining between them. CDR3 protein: CASTLLVDSYNEQFF. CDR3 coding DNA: TGCGCCAGCACGTTATTAGTCGACTCCTACAATGAGCAGTTCTTC.

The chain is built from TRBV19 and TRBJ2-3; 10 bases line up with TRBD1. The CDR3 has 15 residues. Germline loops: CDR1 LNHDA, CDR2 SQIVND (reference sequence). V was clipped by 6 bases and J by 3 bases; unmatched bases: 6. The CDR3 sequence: CASRMGQGFTDTQYF. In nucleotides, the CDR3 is TGTGCCAGTAGGATGGGACAGGGGTTTACAGATACGCAGTATTTT.